The rows below give T cell receptor beta chains drawn from one sample of a study of T cell changes during pregnancy in multiple sclerosis. Data came from immunoSEQ multiplex PCR; TCRdb stores just in-frame clones and leaves some out. The sample lists about 73,000 clones, approximately 92% seen once, with less than 3.5% in the top ten. Here the sequenced sample was peripheral blood, taken in the third trimester of pregnancy. The receptors originated from a female donor in good health, enrolled as a control in a pregnancy study. The CDR3 runs from the conserved cysteine through the conserved F or W. The order of the fields is J gene, V gene, CDR3 protein.

j_gene: TRBJ2-7
v_gene: TRBV10-1
CDR3aa: CASSDRSGEQYF

j_gene: TRBJ1-1
v_gene: TRBV18
CDR3aa: CASSPRTGPNTEAFF

j_gene: TRBJ2-1
v_gene: TRBV30
CDR3aa: CAWSKAGEQFF

j_gene: TRBJ2-7
v_gene: TRBV6-5
CDR3aa: CASSYESLAGVYEQYF

j_gene: TRBJ2-6
v_gene: TRBV5-6
CDR3aa: CASSLVGAGNGANVLTF

j_gene: TRBJ1-4
v_gene: TRBV4-3
CDR3aa: CASSLDGGNEKLFF

j_gene: TRBJ2-7
v_gene: TRBV7-2
CDR3aa: CASSPWDRGTYEQYF

j_gene: TRBJ2-1
v_gene: TRBV18
CDR3aa: CASSSPDRGLRNEQFF

j_gene: TRBJ1-4
v_gene: TRBV18
CDR3aa: CASSPATANEKLFF

j_gene: TRBJ2-6
v_gene: TRBV2
CDR3aa: CASSDSSGANVLTF

j_gene: TRBJ2-5
v_gene: TRBV4-1
CDR3aa: CASSQDPGGEETQYF

j_gene: TRBJ2-3
v_gene: TRBV6-6
CDR3aa: CASSLSDRGPDTQYF

j_gene: TRBJ1-6
v_gene: TRBV2
CDR3aa: CASSYRETSYNSPLHF

j_gene: TRBJ2-7
v_gene: TRBV7-9
CDR3aa: CASSLSGTYEQYF

j_gene: TRBJ2-1
v_gene: TRBV7-9
CDR3aa: CASSLNAGATGNEQFF

j_gene: TRBJ1-1
v_gene: TRBV5-8
CDR3aa: CASSSRQVRAFF

j_gene: TRBJ1-1
v_gene: TRBV2
CDR3aa: CASSDDAGMNTEAFF

j_gene: TRBJ2-7
v_gene: TRBV5-1
CDR3aa: CASSLVVGSEQYF

j_gene: TRBJ2-5
v_gene: TRBV7-9
CDR3aa: CASSSRRVETQYF

j_gene: TRBJ2-1
v_gene: TRBV6-1
CDR3aa: CASSSQAEQFF

j_gene: TRBJ2-2
v_gene: TRBV25-1
CDR3aa: CASSKERETSAGELFF

j_gene: TRBJ2-4
v_gene: TRBV4-1
CDR3aa: CASSHQTLAKNIQYF

j_gene: TRBJ1-6
v_gene: TRBV19
CDR3aa: CASNPTGTGSPLHF

j_gene: TRBJ1-1
v_gene: TRBV5-6
CDR3aa: CASRFAGVAEAFF

j_gene: TRBJ1-1
v_gene: TRBV28
CDR3aa: CASSSPGQGTIAFF

j_gene: TRBJ2-5
v_gene: TRBV11-2
CDR3aa: CASRLGTGGSPDQETQYF

j_gene: TRBJ1-4
v_gene: TRBV4-2
CDR3aa: CASSQQNSGEKLFF

j_gene: TRBJ2-7
v_gene: TRBV9
CDR3aa: CASSPGEGSNYEQYF

j_gene: TRBJ2-7
v_gene: TRBV7-3
CDR3aa: CASSSRFPQGSSYEQYF

j_gene: TRBJ2-7
v_gene: TRBV4-1
CDR3aa: CASSQEGGEYEQYF

j_gene: TRBJ2-6
v_gene: TRBV5-1
CDR3aa: CASSSSGGRGLWGANVLTF

j_gene: TRBJ1-2
v_gene: TRBV6-1
CDR3aa: CASSEVDSLYGYTF

j_gene: TRBJ2-1
v_gene: TRBV7-2
CDR3aa: CASSEDRGGYNEQFF

j_gene: TRBJ1-6
v_gene: TRBV6-1
CDR3aa: CASSEGDRVGNSPLHF

j_gene: TRBJ2-7
v_gene: TRBV2
CDR3aa: CASSRDIYEQYF

j_gene: TRBJ2-7
v_gene: TRBV5-4
CDR3aa: CASSLVRESSYEQYF

j_gene: TRBJ1-1
v_gene: TRBV28
CDR3aa: CASSLLGSGTGGLLHTEAFF